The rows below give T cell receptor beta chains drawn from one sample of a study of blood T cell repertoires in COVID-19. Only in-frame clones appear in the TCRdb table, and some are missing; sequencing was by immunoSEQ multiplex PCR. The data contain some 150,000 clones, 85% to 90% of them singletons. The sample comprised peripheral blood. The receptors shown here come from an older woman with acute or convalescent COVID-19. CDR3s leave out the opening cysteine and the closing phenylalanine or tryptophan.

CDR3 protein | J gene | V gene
ASSLETAAPLH | TRBJ1-6 | TRBV5-1
ASSPHRGNTEAF | TRBJ1-1 | TRBV9
ASADRWNQPQH | TRBJ1-5 | TRBV6-5
ASSETGGRSTEAF | TRBJ1-1 | TRBV10-2
ASRVGTDTEAF | TRBJ1-1 | TRBV5-1
ASSYSRGSGELF | TRBJ2-2 | TRBV6-6
ASSARQPASPLH | TRBJ1-6 | TRBV9
ASSQEVNTEAF | TRBJ1-1 | TRBV6-4
ASRDRNSNQPQH | TRBJ1-5 | TRBV6-5
AGRARGFLGNEQF | TRBJ2-1 | TRBV30
ASSLETRNTEAF | TRBJ1-1 | TRBV11-2
ASSKKGAGSETQY | TRBJ2-5 | TRBV21-1
ASSHPGVETQY | TRBJ2-5 | TRBV3-1/TRBV3-2
AWGNRGLAWAGELF | TRBJ2-2 | TRBV30
AWISLGDTEAF | TRBJ1-1 | TRBV30
ASSQRQGGTDTQY | TRBJ2-3 | TRBV4-1
ATSDPSGGANTGELF | TRBJ2-2 | TRBV24-1
ASSLLSSGAYNEQF | TRBJ2-1 | TRBV7-6
AWRTSGIYGYT | TRBJ1-2 | TRBV30
ASSLDRDTAGQETQY | TRBJ2-5 | TRBV11-2
ATSPGVSYEQY | TRBJ2-7 | TRBV5-1
ASSQGPLTGNSGANVLT | TRBJ2-6 | TRBV4-1
ASSQEAGGASYEQY | TRBJ2-7 | TRBV4-2
ASSKSGGAVDTQY | TRBJ2-3 | TRBV7-3
ASSLSGGYNEQF | TRBJ2-1 | TRBV7-2
ASSQQGATGELF | TRBJ2-2 | TRBV5-1
ASSRSPTLQAGELF | TRBJ2-2 | TRBV7-6
ASSLRGPGELF | TRBJ2-2 | TRBV5-4
ASSKSRLVDRRNEQY | TRBJ2-7 | TRBV21-1
ASSSPQNTDTQY | TRBJ2-3 | TRBV7-9
ASSLGPSEAETQY | TRBJ2-5 | TRBV7-9
ASSPRDRGVTTDTQY | TRBJ2-3 | TRBV6-6
ASSFVGQGHQPQH | TRBJ1-5 | TRBV7-9
ASSDTGGATNEKLF | TRBJ1-4 | TRBV6-1
ASSLPTGTGLSNEQF | TRBJ2-1 | TRBV7-3
ASSLVTGGYEQY | TRBJ2-7 | TRBV7-8
ASSDMTEWSYGYT | TRBJ1-2 | TRBV10-2
ASSLGQTPTYEQY | TRBJ2-7 | TRBV7-9
ASSYPSGTDTQY | TRBJ2-3 | TRBV6-6
ASSGAGGSGYGYT | TRBJ1-2 | TRBV19
ASSPRQANQPQH | TRBJ1-5 | TRBV6-5
ASSPVRTVYGYT | TRBJ1-2 | TRBV3-1/TRBV3-2
ASSNREEETQY | TRBJ2-5 | TRBV21-1
AWAGQGALTDTQY | TRBJ2-3 | TRBV30
ASSLGGGVSSYEQY | TRBJ2-7 | TRBV5-4
ASSSLKGAYGYT | TRBJ1-2 | TRBV11-2
ASSFRRGESEQY | TRBJ2-7 | TRBV28
ASSSRGAYEQY | TRBJ2-7 | TRBV27
ASSWGPEAGCF | TRBJ1-1 | TRBV18
ATSALTAGAGSISSTDTQY | TRBJ2-3 | TRBV24-1